Presented here are 20 T cell receptor beta chains from one specimen sequenced in a study of vaccination and CD4 T cells after COVID-19. TCRdb reanalysed the PCR reads using MiXCR and keeps one entry per CDR3 protein. The table includes 25,000 to 35,000 distinct CDR3 sequences, about 50% detected once. Time point of the sample: late sampling 161 to 241 days after vaccination in three convalescent patients. Here the sequenced sample was CD4+ T cells from blood, taken about 7 months after SARS-CoV-2 vaccination. These TCRs come from a human donor who had recovered from COVID-19.

This clonotype occurred a few times. The chain recombines TRBV6-1 with TRBJ2-2; D is unclear. Germline CDR1 and CDR2: MNHNS and SASEGT. The CDR3 extends over 14 amino acids. Trimming removed 3 bases at V and 3 bases at J, with 8 bases between. CDR3 loop: CASSDQPDTGELFF. The CDR3 DNA follows: TGTGCCAGCAGTGATCAGCCGGACACCGGGGAGCTGTTTTTT.

This clonotype was seen more than once but under ten times. The chain employs TRBV6-5 and TRBJ2-3; no definite D call. V was clipped by 0 bases and J by 7 bases, with 14 bases between them. The CDR3 is 15 residues long. Germline V gene data show CDR1 as MNHEY and CDR2 as SVGAGI. The CDR3 loop reads CASSYSGSRPYTQYF. CDR3 nucleotides: TGTGCCAGCAGTTACTCAGGCTCAAGGCCCTATACGCAGTATTTT.

This clonotype has a handful of counts. The CDR3 DNA follows: TGCAGTGCTAGAGATCTGAGCCATTCACCCCTCCACTTT. It translates to CSARDLSHSPLHF. The chain combines TRBV20-1 with TRBJ1-6; D gene uncertain. Trimming pared 0 bases from V and 8 bases from J, leaving 8 bases between. Germline V gene lookup returns CDR1 DFQATT and CDR2 SNEGSKA (reference sequence). The CDR3 runs to 13 residues.

The chain combines TRBV27 with TRBJ2-7; possible D gene TRBD2, 6 bases. Deletions cut 3 bases from V and 2 bases from J, with 11 bases between. There are 14 residues in the CDR3. Germline CDR1 MNHEY, CDR2 SMNVEV (reference sequence). The CDR3 loop reads CASSFSWGAYEQYF. The CDR3 bases are TGTGCCAGCAGTTTTTCGTGGGGGGCCTACGAGCAGTACTTC.

The chain employs TRBV19 and TRBJ1-1; D is ambiguous. This CDR3 region has 13 residues. From germline, CDR1 is LNHDA and CDR2 SQIVND (reference sequence). V lost 1 base to trimming and J lost 1 base, with 4 bases between them. Here the CDR3 reads CASSIAANTEAFF. As DNA, the CDR3 is TGTGCCAGTAGTATAGCAGCGAACACTGAAGCTTTCTTT.

This clonotype was seen a handful of times. The genes are TRBV28 and TRBJ1-2; D gene unclear. Trimming pared 10 bases from V and 5 bases from J, leaving 17 bases between. This CDR3 spans 13 amino acids. Germline assignment: CDR1 MDHEN and CDR2 SYDVKM. The CDR3 here is CATRLSTGYGYTF. Here the CDR3 DNA reads TGTGCCACCCGACTGAGCACTGGGTATGGCTACACCTTC.

This chain links TRBV20-1 with TRBJ2-7; TRBD2 matches 14 bases. The CDR3 length is 15 residues. The germline V gene encodes CDR1 DFQATT and CDR2 SNEGSKA (reference sequence). V shed 4 bases and J 4 bases; nucleotides not matched to a gene: 6. The CDR3 loop is CSANIGLAGGYEQYF. CDR3 sequence (DNA): TGCAGTGCTAATATCGGACTAGCGGGAGGATACGAGCAGTACTTC.

DNA for the CDR3: TGTGCCAGCAGCTTAGTCGCTAGCGGCCAAGAGACCCAGTACTTC. The encoded protein is CASSLVASGQETQYF. V is TRBV7-2 and J is TRBJ2-5, with TRBD2 identical over 7 bases. V lost 1 base to trimming and J lost 1 base; unmatched junction nucleotides: 3. Germline V CDR1 and CDR2: SGHTA, FQGNSA. This CDR3 is 15 amino acids long.

This clonotype was found a few times. The rearrangement links TRBV10-3 to TRBJ1-2; 10 nucleotides match TRBD1. Germline loops: CDR1 ENHRY, CDR2 SYGVKD. The CDR3 has 19 residues. The ends lost 10 bases at V and 1 base at J; junction bases unmatched: 21. The CDR3 bases are TGTGCCACGACTGCCAGGACAGGGGGAGTCGCGTTGCTTAACTATGGCTACACCTTC. Translated, it gives CATTARTGGVALLNYGYTF.

This chain connects TRBV24-1 to TRBJ2-5; 12 bases align to TRBD2. J lost 9 bases, V lost 2 bases, and 9 bases had no gene match. CDR3 size: 16 residues. The germline V gene encodes CDR1 KGHDR and CDR2 SFDVKD. CDR3 sequence reads: CATSDSGTSGSQAQYF. CDR3 bases: TGTGCCACCAGTGATTCCGGGACTAGCGGGTCCCAAGCCCAGTACTTC.

This clonotype is deemed medium-sized. The DNA of the CDR3 is TGTGCCAGCAGCTTGGTGGGACGAGGAACCTACGAGCAGTACTTC. This gives the protein CASSLVGRGTYEQYF. This chain connects TRBV7-9 to TRBJ2-7; D might be TRBD1 or TRBD2, each matching 5 bases. The V end was cut by 3 bases, the J end by 2 bases, with 14 bases between. In germline, CDR1 is SEHNR, CDR2 FQNEAQ (reference sequence). CDR3 length: 15 amino acids.

This clonotype was counted between two and nine times. The chain is built from TRBV27 and TRBJ1-2; 8 bases are a match to TRBD1. The CDR3 has 13 amino acids. Germline CDR1 is MNHEY and CDR2 is SMNVEV (reference sequence). The trim removed 6 bases at V and 4 bases at J, leaving 4 bases unmatched. This chain's CDR3 is CASSGDRSYGYTF. Written as DNA, the CDR3 is TGTGCCAGCAGCGGGGACAGGTCCTATGGCTACACCTTC.

The rearrangement uses TRBV7-4 and TRBJ2-7; D remains unclear. V shed 1 base and J shed 4 bases, with 20 bases lying between them. The V gene's germline CDR1 is SGHVT and CDR2 SQSDAQ. This CDR3 region has 17 residues. The DNA of the CDR3 is TGTGCCAGCAGCTTAGTCTTGGTAGCACCTCCCTGTTACGAGCAGTACTTC. Translation gives CASSLVLVAPPCYEQYF.

The chain recombines TRBV10-1 with TRBJ2-3, with unresolved D. Trimming took 2 bases from V and 4 from J, leaving 7 bases between them. CDR3 size: 13 residues. Germline V gene data show CDR1 as WNHNN and CDR2 as SYGVQD (reference sequence). CDR3 residues: CASSENMADTQYF. The DNA for the CDR3 is TGCGCCAGCAGTGAGAATATGGCAGATACGCAGTATTTT.

This clonotype was counted a few times. The chain recombines TRBV20-1 with TRBJ2-1; TRBD2 matches at 14 bases. The V segment lost 3 bases and the J segment 12 bases; nucleotides outside the gene matches: 10. The CDR3 totals 15 residues. CDR1 is DFQATT, CDR2 SNEGSKA, per germline (reference sequence). The CDR3 sequence is CSASLGLAGAPWQFF. CDR3 DNA sequence: TGCAGTGCTAGTCTGGGACTAGCGGGAGCGCCTTGGCAGTTCTTC.

There are a few counts of this clonotype. CDR3 DNA: TGCGCCAGCAGCCAAACTAGAGCCAAAGAGACCCAGTACTTC. Translated: CASSQTRAKETQYF. The chain has TRBV4-1 and TRBJ2-5; D is perhaps TRBD2 (5 bases). The CDR3 consists of 14 residues. From germline, CDR1 is MGHRA and CDR2 YSYEKL. V lost 2 bases and J 3 bases, leaving 10 bases between the germline ends.

The chain carries TRBV19 and TRBJ1-5; D is ambiguous. Germline V gene lookup returns CDR1 LNHDA and CDR2 SQIVND (reference sequence). V was clipped by 8 bases and J by 0 bases, with 14 bases between them. This CDR3 has 15 amino acids. The CDR3 loop is CASDSNRYSNQPQHF. CDR3 DNA: TGTGCCAGTGATAGTAATAGGTATAGCAATCAGCCCCAGCATTTT.

The V gene is TRBV7-8, the J gene TRBJ1-1, with TRBD1 matching 9 bases. The V gene's germline CDR1 is SGHVS and CDR2 FQNEAQ. The CDR3 covers 15 residues. J was trimmed by 5 bases and V by 7 bases; bases with no gene match: 11. The CDR3 spells CASNKPGQGLTEAFF. CDR3 nucleotides: TGTGCCAGCAACAAACCGGGACAGGGCTTGACTGAAGCTTTCTTT.

The chain joins TRBV2 to TRBJ1-1; D is undetermined. The ends were cut back, 4 bases at V and 5 bases at J, with 14 bases in the middle. The CDR3 loop spans 14 amino acids. The germline V gene encodes CDR1 SNHLY and CDR2 FYNNEI. The CDR3 DNA follows: TGTGCCAGCAGTGTCGGCAGTGACATTACTGAAGCTTTCTTT. It encodes CASSVGSDITEAFF. Full variable domain (outside the CDR3, taken from reference TRBV2 and TRBJ1-1): EPEVTQTPSHQVTQMGQEVILRCVPISNHLYFYWYRQILGQKVEFLVSFYNNEISEKSEIFDDQFSVERPDGSNFTLKIRSTKLEDSAMYFCASSVGSDITEAFFGQGTRLTVV.

This rearrangement joins TRBV6-1 to TRBJ1-5; D perhaps matches TRBD1 (5 bases). Trimming cost V 7 bases and J 0 bases, with 10 bases left between them. The CDR3 is 14 residues long. Germline values: CDR1 MNHNS, CDR2 SASEGT. In DNA form, the CDR3 reads TGTGCCAGCAAGGCAGGGCATAGCAATCAGCCCCAGCATTTT. This encodes CASKAGHSNQPQHF.